This TCR beta chain was recovered during a study of T cell responses to AZD1222 COVID-19 vaccine. On the study more broadly: Recipients boosted at about 4 weeks or about 12 weeks are pooled.

TCRdb's table, derived via immunoSEQ multiplex PCR, lists solely in-frame clones and lacks some. Among approximately 160,000 clones listed, roughly 87% were seen once. Of note for this clone: Antigen: not known.

Findings and caveats of the study: Spike-specific TCRs gained breadth and depth after people received two AZD1222 doses. Among vaccine-associated CD4 TCRs, coverage spanned spike, with dominance at 160-218 and 743-854. Targeting of unmutated variant regions was reportedly seen in nearly half of spike-specific TCRs.

Germline lookup yields CDR1 SQVTM and CDR2 ANQGSEA. CDR3 length: 13 amino acids. V was clipped by 6 bases and J by 3 bases, with 13 bases between them. This chain uses TRBV29-1 with TRBJ2-3, with TRBD1 as a possible D gene (6 bases). The clonotype comes from an adult in good health. The starting material was peripheral blood, obtained on day 0 of AZD1222 vaccination. CDR3: CSVTTTGTDTQYF. CDR3 nucleotides: TGCAGCGTCACTACCACAGGGACAGATACGCAGTATTTT.